This T cell receptor (beta chain) stems from a study of CD8 T cells in ankylosing spondylitis. Study-level findings and limits: With a CD8+ phenotype, disease-linked clones were relatively rare in peripheral blood.

Per germline, CDR1 SNHLY and CDR2 FYNNEI. The CDR3 spans 14 residues. V lost 5 bases to trimming and J lost 5 bases; unmatched junction nucleotides: 8. It was by quantitative 5'-RACE with molecular barcodes that TCR beta libraries were made. TCRdb re-analysed the 5' RACE reads in MiXCR, keeping a single row per CDR3 protein. The data contain tens of thousands of distinct CDR3 sequences, 4.5% to 6% of them singletons. Many counts were recorded for this clonotype. Its antigen is still unknown. This TCR was sampled from a male donor with ankylosing spondylitis or in good health (not recorded which). The gene calls are TRBV2 and TRBJ1-1; 7 nucleotides agree with TRBD1. Material for sequencing was blood, either unsorted or a sorted T cell fraction (not recorded which). The CDR3 coding sequence is TGTGCCAGCAGTAAACAGGCAGGGGGGACTGAAGCTTTCTTT. Encoded protein: CASSKQAGGTEAFF.